The rows below give T cell receptor beta chains drawn from one sample of a study of stem cell transplantation in POMP-related autoinflammatory disease. Repertoires were generated with immunoSEQ multiplex PCR, while TCRdb's copy carries only in-frame clones and drops some. The sample contains 8,500 to 14,000 clones, about 87% of which appear only once. This material consisted of CD8+ T cells from PBMCs, taken before stem cell transplantation. The receptors stem from a human donor with POMP-related autoinflammation and immune dysregulation (PRAID). Both conserved end residues are part of each CDR3. D genes are given only for firm matches. Expanded clones get a size class; other rows say once, few or many, or leave the size out.

-,TRBJ2-2,-,TRBV27,CASSFQGWTGELFF,TGTGCCAGCAGTTTCCAAGGCTGGACCGGGGAGCTGTTTTTT
-,TRBJ2-7,-,TRBV29-1,CSDGCYEQYF,TGCAGCGACGGGTGCTACGAGCAGTACTTC
-,TRBJ1-1,-,TRBV5-1,CASSIPQGNTEAFF,TGCGCCAGCAGCATACCACAGGGGAACACTGAAGCTTTCTTT
-,TRBJ2-7,few,TRBV6-4,CASSERQYF,TGTGCCAGCAGTGAACGGCAGTACTTC
TRBD1,TRBJ2-7,once,TRBV5-8,CASSLVATGTYEQYF,TGTGCCAGCAGCTTGGTCGCGACAGGGACCTACGAGCAGTACTTC
-,TRBJ1-1,-,TRBV23-1,CASRPRGSDTEAFF,TGCGCCAGCAGACCCCGGGGATCAGACACTGAAGCTTTCTTT
-,TRBJ2-7,-,TRBV6-5,CASSYGGRWYEQYF,TGTGCCAGCAGTTACGGTGGCAGGTGGTACGAGCAGTACTTC
TRBD1,TRBJ2-2,-,TRBV5-8,CARSWQGANTGELFF,TGTGCCAGAAGCTGGCAGGGGGCCAACACCGGGGAGCTGTTTTTT
-,TRBJ2-5,-,TRBV4-1,CASSLSGYQETQYF,TGCGCCAGCAGTTTATCAGGGTACCAAGAGACCCAGTACTTC
-,TRBJ1-5,-,TRBV28,CASRKGYQPQHF,TGTGCCAGCAGAAAGGGGTATCAGCCCCAGCATTTT
-,TRBJ1-2,-,TRBV28,CASSFSTDLQVYGYTF,TGTGCCAGCAGTTTCAGTACGGACCTACAGGTCTATGGCTACACCTTC
-,TRBJ2-1,-,TRBV6-1,CASRPEASNEQFF,TGTGCCAGCAGACCTGAAGCTAGCAATGAGCAGTTCTTC
-,TRBJ2-2,-,TRBV29-1,CSVVGTGELFF,TGCAGCGTTGTAGGCACCGGGGAGCTGTTTTTT
TRBD2,TRBJ2-1,-,TRBV7-9,CASSGLAGRTDNEQFF,TGTGCCAGCAGCGGACTAGCGGGGCGGACCGATAATGAGCAGTTCTTC
-,TRBJ2-1,-,TRBV27,CASSLRGETPWPYNEQFF,TGTGCCAGCAGTTTAAGAGGCGAGACCCCATGGCCCTACAATGAGCAGTTCTTC
-,TRBJ1-6,-,TRBV19,CASKRATGNSPLHF,TGTGCCAGTAAAAGGGCGACTGGTAATTCACCCCTCCACTTT
TRBD2,TRBJ2-1,-,TRBV7-8,CASSLTGGGALNEQFF,TGTGCCAGCAGCTTAACGGGCGGGGGGGCCCTCAATGAGCAGTTCTTC
-,TRBJ1-5,-,TRBV27,CASSSLLGVNQPQHF,TGTGCCAGCAGTTCCCTCTTAGGGGTCAATCAGCCCCAGCATTTT
TRBD1,TRBJ2-2,-,TRBV7-9,CASSGWDSPNTGELFF,TGTGCCAGCAGCGGATGGGACAGTCCGAACACCGGGGAGCTGTTTTTT
TRBD1,TRBJ2-7,-,TRBV28,CASSLLPGQAAYEQYF,TGTGCCAGCAGTTTGCTACCGGGACAGGCGGCCTACGAGCAGTACTTC
TRBD2,TRBJ2-3,-,TRBV7-9,CASSRGLAKTRSTDTQYF,TGTGCCAGCAGTCGGGGACTAGCGAAGACCCGGAGCACAGATACGCAGTATTTT
TRBD1,TRBJ2-5,-,TRBV5-6,CASSLQGAQETQYF,TGTGCCAGCAGCCTCCAGGGGGCACAAGAGACCCAGTACTTC
TRBD2,TRBJ2-7,-,TRBV28,CASSLGGDYYEQYF,TGTGCCAGCAGTTTGGGAGGGGACTATTACGAGCAGTACTTC
TRBD2,TRBJ2-1,-,TRBV19,CASSITSGAGEQFF,TGTGCCAGTAGTATAACTAGCGGGGCTGGTGAGCAGTTCTTC
TRBD1,TRBJ2-1,-,TRBV10-3,CAISESIGDRVDNEQFF,TGTGCCATCAGTGAGTCGATAGGGGACAGGGTTGATAATGAGCAGTTCTTC
-,TRBJ1-4,-,TRBV27,CASSSTSPQGTNEKLFF,TGTGCCAGCAGTTCGACGTCACCGCAGGGGACTAATGAAAAACTGTTTTTT
-,TRBJ2-1,-,TRBV28,CASRHPVQNYNEQFF,TGTGCCAGCAGGCACCCGGTACAGAATTACAATGAGCAGTTCTTC
-,TRBJ1-1,-,TRBV29-1,CSVFRGGHPEAFF,TGCAGCGTCTTTCGGGGTGGGCACCCTGAAGCTTTCTTT
-,TRBJ1-5,-,TRBV18,CASSSSTTDQPQHF,TGTGCCAGCTCATCGTCCACGACCGATCAGCCCCAGCATTTT
-,TRBJ2-7,-,TRBV5-1,CASSLRGPPYEQYF,TGCGCCAGCAGCTTAAGAGGGCCACCCTACGAGCAGTACTTC
-,TRBJ2-2,-,TRBV13,CASSLGLATGELFF,TGTGCCAGCAGCTTAGGGCTAGCGACCGGGGAGCTGTTTTTT
-,TRBJ2-7,-,TRBV28,CASRWRSPGYEQYF,TGTGCCAGCAGGTGGAGGAGTCCGGGTTACGAGCAGTACTTC
-,TRBJ1-5,few,TRBV27,CASSPGRGGQPQHF,TGTGCCAGCAGCCCTGGCAGGGGTGGTCAGCCCCAGCATTTT
-,TRBJ2-7,-,TRBV7-9,CASSANRDTLYEQYF,TGTGCCAGCAGCGCAAACCGGGACACCCTCTACGAGCAGTACTTC
-,TRBJ1-4,-,TRBV11-2,CASSLEDPPFEELFF,TGTGCCAGCAGCTTAGAGGACCCCCCATTCGAAGAACTGTTTTTT
-,TRBJ1-6,-,TRBV5-5,CASSPAHDRGMFNSPLHF,TGTGCCAGCAGCCCCGCCCATGATAGGGGGATGTTTAATTCACCCCTCCACTTT
-,TRBJ2-2,-,TRBV4-1,CASSQVGGRSTGELFF,TGCGCCAGCAGCCAAGTCGGAGGTCGGTCCACCGGGGAGCTGTTTTTT
-,TRBJ1-5,-,TRBV5-6,CASSFMSRGSNQPQHF,TGTGCCAGCAGTTTCATGTCTCGGGGTAGCAATCAGCCCCAGCATTTT
-,TRBJ2-6,-,TRBV4-1,CASRHPRDTRNSGANVLTF,TGCGCCAGCAGACACCCCCGGGACACTAGAAACTCTGGGGCCAACGTCCTGACTTTC
-,TRBJ2-7,-,TRBV29-1,CSVRDGYEQYF,TGCAGCGTGAGGGACGGCTACGAGCAGTACTTC
-,TRBJ2-1,-,TRBV4-1,CASSPARPTYNEQFF,TGCGCCAGCAGCCCCGCCCGACCGACCTACAATGAGCAGTTCTTC
-,TRBJ2-3,once,TRBV6-5,CASSPGPPTDTQYF,TGTGCCAGCAGCCCCGGGCCCCCCACAGATACGCAGTATTTT
-,TRBJ2-3,-,TRBV19,CASIGDTQYF,TGTGCCAGTATAGGTGATACGCAGTATTTT
-,TRBJ2-2,-,TRBV5-1,CASSWQETILTGELFF,TGCGCCAGCAGCTGGCAGGAGACTATCTTGACCGGGGAGCTGTTTTTT
TRBD2,TRBJ2-2,-,TRBV5-6,CASSQAGVAGVRTGELFF,TGTGCCAGCAGCCAGGCTGGGGTAGCGGGAGTCAGGACCGGGGAGCTGTTTTTT
-,TRBJ2-3,-,TRBV7-9,CASSRQFPDTQYF,TGTGCCAGCAGCCGACAGTTTCCAGATACGCAGTATTTT
-,TRBJ2-2,-,TRBV9,CASSAVASGELFF,TGTGCCAGCAGCGCAGTAGCCTCCGGGGAGCTGTTTTTT
-,TRBJ2-1,-,TRBV7-3,CASRPGFEQFF,TGTGCCAGCAGGCCAGGGTTTGAGCAGTTCTTC
-,TRBJ1-5,-,TRBV4-1,CASSQENRDYQPQHF,TGCGCCAGCAGCCAAGAAAACAGAGACTATCAGCCCCAGCATTTT
-,TRBJ1-5,-,TRBV7-9,CASGGNQPQHF,TGTGCCAGCGGGGGCAATCAGCCCCAGCATTTT
-,TRBJ1-4,-,TRBV5-6,CASSLATYATNEKLFF,TGTGCCAGCAGCTTGGCTACATATGCAACTAATGAAAAACTGTTTTTT
-,TRBJ1-1,-,TRBV15,CATSRDYFGDRETEAFF,TGTGCCACCAGCAGAGATTACTTTGGTGACAGAGAAACTGAAGCTTTCTTT
-,TRBJ2-7,-,TRBV27,CASSLGYEQYF,TGTGCCAGCAGCCTGGGTTACGAGCAGTACTTC
TRBD1,TRBJ1-6,-,TRBV10-1,CARPTGAANSPLHF,TGCGCCAGACCGACAGGGGCCGCTAATTCACCCCTCCACTTT
-,TRBJ2-3,-,TRBV9,CASSAFDILTDTQYF,TGTGCCAGCAGCGCTTTCGACATACTCACAGATACGCAGTATTTT
-,TRBJ1-1,-,TRBV9,CASSVGGGPMNTEAFF,TGTGCCAGCAGCGTAGGTGGGGGTCCGATGAACACTGAAGCTTTCTTT
-,TRBJ2-1,-,TRBV9,CASSVAPQGFGGEQFF,TGTGCCAGCAGCGTAGCTCCACAGGGTTTCGGTGGGGAGCAGTTCTTC
TRBD1,TRBJ1-5,-,TRBV19,CASQPVGTGNQPQHF,TGTGCCAGCCAGCCTGTCGGGACAGGTAATCAGCCCCAGCATTTT
-,TRBJ1-2,-,TRBV5-1,CASSLDYRREYGYTF,TGCGCCAGCAGCTTGGACTACAGGCGGGAGTATGGCTACACCTTC